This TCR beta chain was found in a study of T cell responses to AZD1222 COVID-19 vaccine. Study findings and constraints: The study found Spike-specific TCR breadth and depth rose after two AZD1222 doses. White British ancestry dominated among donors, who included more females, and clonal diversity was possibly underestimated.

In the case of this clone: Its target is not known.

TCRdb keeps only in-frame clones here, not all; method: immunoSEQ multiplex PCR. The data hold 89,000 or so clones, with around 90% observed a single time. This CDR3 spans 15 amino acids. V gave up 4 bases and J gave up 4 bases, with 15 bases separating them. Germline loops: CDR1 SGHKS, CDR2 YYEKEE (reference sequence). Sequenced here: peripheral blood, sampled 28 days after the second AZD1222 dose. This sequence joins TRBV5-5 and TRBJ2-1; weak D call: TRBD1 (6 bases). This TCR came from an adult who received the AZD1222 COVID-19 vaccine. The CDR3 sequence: CASSITGPAYNEQFF. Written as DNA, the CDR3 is TGTGCCAGCAGCATTACAGGGCCGGCATACAATGAGCAGTTCTTC. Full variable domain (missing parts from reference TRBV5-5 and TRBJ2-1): DAGVTQSPTHLIKTRGQQVTLRCSPISGHKSVSWYQQVLGQGPQFIFQYYEKEERGRGNFPDRFSARQFPNYSSELNVNALLLGDSALYLCASSITGPAYNEQFFGPGTRLTVL.